This TCR beta chain came from a study of cytomegalovirus exposure and HLA in healthy donors. Whole-study findings and limits: A later analysis found first-cohort TCR clusters tended to co-occur in the 95 to 150 validation repertoires.

Note on this clone: Its antigen is still unknown.

Sequenced by immunoSEQ multiplex PCR; TCRdb stores in-frame clones only, minus some. The sample lists 65,000 to 95,000 clones, roughly 93% occurring once. Specimen: PBMCs. This sequence was found in a woman aged 25-40 years in good health and CMV-seronegative.

CDR3 sequence reads: CASKKERTGNRYEQYF. Here the CDR3 DNA reads TGTGCCAGTAAGAAAGAACGAACAGGGAACCGATACGAGCAGTACTTC. The chain couples TRBV19 to TRBJ2-7, with D tentatively TRBD1 (6 bases). Germline V CDR1 and CDR2: LNHDA, SQIVND (reference sequence). Trimming took 7 bases from V and 4 from J, leaving 23 bases between them. This CDR3 contains 16 residues.